Each of the 27 T cell receptor beta chains below was sequenced from the same sample in a study of blood T cell repertoires in COVID-19 (dated by TCRdb to 2018 to 2021). Libraries were made using the immunoSEQ multiplex PCR assay. The table comes from immuneACCESS by way of TCRdb, which keeps in-frame sequences with V and J called. Part of the clones is missing from these tables; in studies checked, under half for an unresolved V gene and the rest for unknown reasons. This sample lists roughly 250,000 clones; 80% to 90% were detected once. The leading ten clones occupy 2% to 2.5% of the sample. The specimen sequenced was PBMCs or T cells enriched from blood (not recorded which). The receptors originated from a woman between 18 and 30 years old who had recovered from COVID-19.

V gene TRBV7-9 combines with J gene TRBJ2-7; 8 positions match TRBD1. CDR1 and CDR2 from the germline V gene are SEHNR and FQNEAQ (reference sequence). V dropped 3 bases and J dropped 3; count of bases not matched to a gene: 4. CDR3 size: 14 residues. The CDR3: CASSFRQGSYEQYF. The CDR3 region has the DNA TGTGCCAGCAGCTTTCGACAGGGGAGCTACGAGCAGTACTTC.

The rearrangement joins TRBV27 to TRBJ1-1, with D possibly matching TRBD1 (5 bases). The germline CDR1 and CDR2 sequences are MNHEY and SMNVEV (reference sequence). This CDR3 comprises 14 residues. V was trimmed by 6 bases and J by 8 bases, leaving 19 bases between them. CDR3 sequence: CASRKAGPMSEAFF. The CDR3 DNA is TGTGCCAGCAGGAAGGCGGGACCGATGAGCGAAGCTTTCTTT.

The chain has TRBV19 and TRBJ2-3; 11 bases line up with TRBD2. This CDR3 has 16 amino acids. Germline V lookup: CDR1 LNHDA, CDR2 SQIVND (reference sequence). V shed 9 bases and J 6 bases; nucleotides not matched to a gene: 14. DNA of the CDR3: TGTGCCAGGCCGGGGCGTAGCGGGGGGGCCTGGGATACGCAGTATTTT. It is translated as CARPGRSGGAWDTQYF. The full variable domain, rest sourced from reference TRBV19 and TRBJ2-3, is DGGITQSPKYLFRKEGQNVTLSCEQNLNHDAMYWYRQDPGQGLRLIYYSQIVNDFQKGDIAEGYSVSREKKESFPLTVTSAQKNPTAFYLCARPGRSGGAWDTQYFGPGTRLTVL.

This rearrangement joins TRBV4-1 to TRBJ1-5, with 10 positions matching TRBD1. Germline CDR1 and CDR2: MGHRA and YSYEKL. This CDR3 comprises 13 residues. Trimming cost V 8 bases and J 4 bases; bases outside gene matches: 2. CDR3 nucleotides: TGCGCCAGCGGACAGGGGGGGAATCAGCCCCAGCATTTT. It codes for CASGQGGNQPQHF.

This clone was seen a single time. The V gene is TRBV5-4, the J gene TRBJ2-3, with 12 bases fitting TRBD2. This CDR3 comprises 14 residues. Trimming cost V 5 bases and J 6 bases; bases outside gene matches: 4. Germline values: CDR1 SGHNT, CDR2 YYREEE (reference sequence). The CDR3 protein is CASSLAGGHDTQYF. DNA of the CDR3: TGTGCCAGCAGTCTAGCGGGGGGGCACGATACGCAGTATTTT. The entire variable domain, with the rest obtained from reference TRBV5-4 and TRBJ2-3, is as follows: ETGVTQSPTHLIKTRGQQVTLRCSSQSGHNTVSWYQQALGQGPQFIFQYYREEENGRGNFPPRFSGLQFPNYSSELNVNALELDDSALYLCASSLAGGHDTQYFGPGTRLTVL.

The J gene is TRBJ2-7, the V gene TRBV12-5; possible D gene TRBD2, 5 bases. CDR3 length: 13 residues. Trimming stripped 5 bases from V and 6 bases from J, with 14 bases between. Germline CDR1 and CDR2: LGHNT and FRNRAP. The CDR3: CASGEGPTSEQYF. The CDR3 DNA reads TGTGCTAGTGGTGAGGGCCCAACAAGCGAGCAGTACTTC.

V and J are TRBV28 and TRBJ1-4; a weak D match, TRBD1 (6 bases). Between the trimmed V and J ends, which lost 4 bases and 4 bases, there was a span of 16 bases. The CDR3 totals 16 residues. Looked up from germline, CDR1 is MDHEN and CDR2 is SYDVKM. CDR3 in DNA: TGTGCCAGCAGTTCAGGAGGGGGGGAAGGTAATGAAAAACTGTTTTTT. Protein: CASSSGGGEGNEKLFF.

The chain joins TRBV5-1 to TRBJ2-3, with 8 bases lining up with TRBD1. The germline gives CDR1 SGHRS, CDR2 YFSETQ. J was trimmed by 6 bases and V by 4 bases; bases with no gene match: 7. The CDR3 sequence is 14 residues long. For the CDR3, the DNA is TGCGCCAGCAGCCCAGGACAGGGCGGGGATACGCAGTATTTT. It yields the protein CASSPGQGGDTQYF.

V is TRBV19 and J is TRBJ2-7; possible D gene TRBD2, 7 bases. V lost 2 bases and J 1 base, leaving 15 bases between the germline ends. The CDR3 loop spans 16 amino acids. The germline CDR1 and CDR2 sequences are LNHDA and SQIVND (reference sequence). CDR3 in amino acids: CASSIRTGGHSYEQYF. DNA of the CDR3: TGTGCCAGTAGTATAAGAACGGGGGGACATTCCTACGAGCAGTACTTC.

This chain connects TRBV6-5 to TRBJ2-3, with 8 bases matching TRBD2. Germline V gives CDR1 MNHEY, CDR2 SVGAGI. With V trimmed by 5 bases and J by 0 bases, 4 bases remained unmatched. The CDR3 has 15 residues. CDR3 in amino acids: CASSQSSGSTDTQYF. CDR3 in DNA: TGTGCCAGCAGTCAATCTAGCGGGAGCACAGATACGCAGTATTTT.

The chain combines TRBV28 with TRBJ1-2, with D tentatively TRBD1 (6 bases). The length of the CDR3 is 13 residues. The V gene's germline CDR1 is MDHEN and CDR2 SYDVKM. V was trimmed by 4 bases and J by 7 bases, leaving 13 bases between them. CDR3 bases: TGTGCCAGCAGTTCAACAGGGTGGAGTGGCTACACCTTC. It specifies CASSSTGWSGYTF.

The rearrangement links TRBV19 to TRBJ2-2, with a tentative D call TRBD2 (6 bases). The CDR3 runs to 16 residues. CDR1 is LNHDA, CDR2 SQIVND, per germline (reference sequence). V dropped 5 bases and J dropped 7 bases, with 20 bases sitting between them. In DNA form, the CDR3 reads TGTGCCAGTAGTTTTGCCGGGAACTACGGGGGCGGGGAGCTGTTTTTT. It encodes CASSFAGNYGGGELFF.

The chain recombines TRBV18 with TRBJ1-3; D is undetermined. The CDR3 is made up of 14 amino acids. Germline CDR1 reads KGHSH; CDR2 reads LQKENI. The V end was cut by 6 bases, the J end by 8 bases, with 17 bases between. CDR3 amino acids: CASSSNAGDDTIYF. The CDR3 nucleotides read TGTGCCAGCTCCTCGAACGCCGGAGACGACACCATATATTTT.

The chain recombines TRBV28 with TRBJ1-5, with no clear D. V was trimmed by 1 base and J by 6 bases, leaving 7 bases between them. The CDR3 has 13 amino acids. Germline CDR1 and CDR2: MDHEN and SYDVKM. CDR3 in amino acids: CASSLLGSQPQHF. The CDR3 DNA reads TGTGCCAGCAGTTTATTGGGGAGTCAGCCCCAGCATTTT.

The chain couples TRBV2 to TRBJ2-5; weak D call: TRBD2 (6 bases). Germline V gene data show CDR1 as SNHLY and CDR2 as FYNNEI. The CDR3 has 14 amino acids. V lost 8 bases, J lost 2 bases, and 15 bases lay in between. DNA for the CDR3: TGTGCCAGCGGCGGTGGGACTTTACAAGAGACCCAGTACTTC. It specifies CASGGGTLQETQYF.

The chain is built from TRBV6-1 and TRBJ2-2; 8 bases map to TRBD1. The CDR3 is 14 residues long. Germline V lookup: CDR1 MNHNS, CDR2 SASEGT. V dropped 2 bases and J dropped 5; count of bases not matched to a gene: 1. CDR3 region: CASSENRGTGELFF. In nucleotides, the CDR3 is TGTGCCAGCAGTGAAAACAGGGGGACCGGGGAGCTGTTTTTT.

The chain recombines TRBV5-1 with TRBJ2-7; perhaps TRBD2 as D (6 bases). CDR1 and CDR2 (germline): SGHRS, YFSETQ. The V and J ends lost 0 bases and 1 base respectively, with 14 bases between them. This CDR3 is 16 amino acids long. This chain's CDR3 is CASSLAMGGISYEQYF. For the CDR3, the DNA is TGCGCCAGCAGCTTGGCCATGGGGGGAATTTCCTACGAGCAGTACTTC.

This rearrangement joins TRBV12-5 to TRBJ2-5; D possibly corresponds to TRBD2 (5 bases). V was cut by 2 bases and J by 9 bases, with 16 bases left in between. Germline values: CDR1 LGHNT, CDR2 FRNRAP. The CDR3 loop spans 14 amino acids. In DNA form, the CDR3 reads TGTGCTAGTGGTTTGCTAACTACAGCCGGGGCCCAGTACTTC. It specifies CASGLLTTAGAQYF.

The genes are TRBV5-4 and TRBJ1-2; D gene uncertain. Germline V CDR1 and CDR2: SGHNT, YYREEE (reference sequence). The V and J ends lost 1 base and 2 bases respectively, with 9 bases between them. This CDR3 comprises 14 residues. Here the CDR3 DNA reads TGTGCCAGCAGCTTGACCGCGGAGAACTATGGCTACACCTTC. Its protein is CASSLTAENYGYTF.

The chain couples TRBV15 to TRBJ2-7; 8 bases agree with TRBD1. With V trimmed by 3 bases and J by 2 bases, 6 bases remained unmatched. CDR3 size: 15 residues. From germline, CDR1 is LNHNV and CDR2 YYDKDF (reference sequence). The CDR3 spells CATSSPGTGPYEQYF. CDR3 coding DNA: TGTGCCACCAGCAGTCCCGGGACAGGCCCCTACGAGCAGTACTTC.

V is TRBV28 and J is TRBJ1-5; D is undetermined. Germline V lookup: CDR1 MDHEN, CDR2 SYDVKM. The CDR3 contains 16 residues. Trimming stripped 1 base from V and 0 bases from J, with 10 bases between. CDR3 protein: CASSLYPGDSNQPQHF. In nucleotides, the CDR3 is TGTGCCAGCAGTTTATACCCAGGCGATAGCAATCAGCCCCAGCATTTT.

The chain is built from TRBV19 and TRBJ1-5; 11 bases align to TRBD1. The CDR3 loop spans 14 amino acids. Germline V gene sequence: CDR1 LNHDA, CDR2 SQIVND (reference sequence). With V trimmed by 10 bases and J by 2 bases, 4 bases remained unmatched. The CDR3 is CATTGQGGNQPQHF. The DNA of the CDR3 is TGTGCCACGACGGGACAGGGGGGCAATCAGCCCCAGCATTTT. Complete variable domain (other parts from reference TRBV19 and TRBJ1-5): DGGITQSPKYLFRKEGQNVTLSCEQNLNHDAMYWYRQDPGQGLRLIYYSQIVNDFQKGDIAEGYSVSREKKESFPLTVTSAQKNPTAFYLCATTGQGGNQPQHFGDGTRLSIL.

The chain joins TRBV7-9 to TRBJ2-2, with TRBD2 identical over 7 bases. Germline-derived CDR1 and CDR2 are SEHNR and FQNEAQ (reference sequence). V shed 0 bases and J 1 base; nucleotides not matched to a gene: 5. The CDR3 sequence is 17 residues long. CDR3 loop: CASSLAKGGMNTGELFF. DNA of the CDR3: TGTGCCAGCAGCTTAGCGAAGGGAGGGATGAACACCGGGGAGCTGTTTTTT.

The chain links TRBV29-1 to TRBJ2-3; D call uncertain. Between the trimmed V and J ends, which lost 2 bases and 5 bases, there was a span of 11 bases. CDR3 length: 13 amino acids. Germline V gene sequence: CDR1 SQVTM, CDR2 ANQGSEA. The DNA of the CDR3 is TGCAGCGTTGAAAAGGTAGCCGGAGATACGCAGTATTTT. It translates to CSVEKVAGDTQYF.

The chain recombines TRBV6-5 with TRBJ2-3, with D tentatively TRBD1 (6 bases). Per germline, CDR1 MNHEY and CDR2 SVGAGI. V lost 5 bases, J lost 4 bases, and 16 bases lay in between. The CDR3 runs 15 residues. The CDR3 reads CASSPRTEGSDTQYF. DNA of the CDR3: TGTGCCAGCAGTCCCCGGACAGAAGGTTCAGATACGCAGTATTTT.

V is TRBV15 and J is TRBJ2-1; 9 bases agree with TRBD2. The V gene's germline CDR1 is LNHNV and CDR2 YYDKDF (reference sequence). The V gene end was trimmed by 8 bases and the J gene end by 8 bases; junction bases not matched to a gene: 10. CDR3 length equals 14 residues. The CDR3 reads CATAWGGGADEQFF. Here the CDR3 DNA reads TGTGCCACCGCCTGGGGCGGGGGGGCCGATGAGCAGTTCTTC.

The chain couples TRBV2 to TRBJ1-1; D ambiguous. Germline V gene lookup returns CDR1 SNHLY and CDR2 FYNNEI. V lost 6 bases and J 10 bases, leaving 15 bases between the germline ends. The CDR3 consists of 12 residues. CDR3 DNA: TGTGCCAGCAGGGGATCGGGGTGGCGAGCTTTCTTT. Translation gives CASRGSGWRAFF.